The rows below give T cell receptor beta chains drawn from one sample of a study of shared clonotypes between healthy human individuals. This table comes from immunoSEQ multiplex PCR, and its TCRdb copy is limited to in-frame clones, with some not included. The repertoire consists of fewer than 1 million clones, with about 97% occurring once and the leading ten covering 0.2% to 0.25%. Source material: naive CD8+ T cells sorted from blood. The origin of the receptors is a man younger than 40 in good health. Both conserved end residues are part of each CDR3. Fields, in order: V gene, D gene, CDR3 protein. The D gene is left open where the match is weak.

v_gene: TRBV9
d_gene: .
CDR3aa: CASSPKTRLSSYNEQFF

v_gene: TRBV29-1
d_gene: .
CDR3aa: CSVDTDYYGYTF

v_gene: TRBV19
d_gene: TRBD2
CDR3aa: CASRPGLAGFNEQFF

v_gene: TRBV2
d_gene: .
CDR3aa: CASKGRIYGHTF

v_gene: TRBV7-6
d_gene: TRBD1
CDR3aa: CASSVADRANYEQYF

v_gene: TRBV7-6
d_gene: TRBD1
CDR3aa: CASSSLQGASGTGELFF

v_gene: TRBV9
d_gene: .
CDR3aa: CASSVAPALSTDTQYF

v_gene: TRBV11-2
d_gene: .
CDR3aa: CASRPPASFYEQYF

v_gene: TRBV5-1
d_gene: TRBD2
CDR3aa: CASSPGLDPSLGKNIQYF

v_gene: TRBV7-9
d_gene: .
CDR3aa: CASSSPGWGGGNIQYF

v_gene: TRBV5-1
d_gene: .
CDR3aa: CASSPWEPDNEQFF

v_gene: TRBV11-3
d_gene: TRBD1
CDR3aa: CASSPHGQGNGYNEQFF

v_gene: TRBV28
d_gene: .
CDR3aa: CASSSPTTVGQETQYF

v_gene: TRBV7-9
d_gene: TRBD2
CDR3aa: CASSLGETSGPTDTQYF

v_gene: TRBV27
d_gene: .
CDR3aa: CASSNGGPSGAQYF

v_gene: TRBV4-1
d_gene: .
CDR3aa: CASSQDGARVKEQFF

v_gene: TRBV30
d_gene: .
CDR3aa: CAWSEGDLTTEKLFF

v_gene: TRBV28
d_gene: TRBD1
CDR3aa: CASSPGTGGTLGYGYTF

v_gene: TRBV5-1
d_gene: .
CDR3aa: CASSFMGSSEQYF

v_gene: TRBV9
d_gene: .
CDR3aa: CASSVEGSTDTQYF

v_gene: TRBV11-3
d_gene: TRBD2
CDR3aa: CASTLAGAQETQYF

v_gene: TRBV14
d_gene: TRBD1
CDR3aa: CASRATGEDGYTF

v_gene: TRBV6-5
d_gene: .
CDR3aa: CASSIGPDNNEQFF

v_gene: TRBV27
d_gene: .
CDR3aa: CASRQWTVGSNQPQHF

v_gene: TRBV27
d_gene: TRBD2
CDR3aa: CASSLRRGLTYEQYF

v_gene: TRBV29-1
d_gene: .
CDR3aa: CSVFGGFGEKLFF

v_gene: TRBV29-1
d_gene: .
CDR3aa: CSVTKGGEQYF

v_gene: TRBV5-1
d_gene: .
CDR3aa: CASSLVHLADYEQYF

v_gene: TRBV7-6
d_gene: .
CDR3aa: CASSSSPGAHEQYF

v_gene: TRBV4-3
d_gene: .
CDR3aa: CASSQTTRVVNYGYTF

v_gene: TRBV7-9
d_gene: .
CDR3aa: CASSSGGWGAGYTF

v_gene: TRBV7-7
d_gene: .
CDR3aa: CASSFRIEGYEQYF

v_gene: TRBV19
d_gene: .
CDR3aa: CASSIHYFYEQYF

v_gene: TRBV5-6
d_gene: .
CDR3aa: CASSLAAARIAQETQYF